The present T cell receptor beta chain was sequenced within a study of shared clonotypes between healthy human individuals. Naive CD8 cells lacked CD45RO and underwent positive selection for CCR7, leaving out terminally differentiated effector memory CD45RA+ cells. This table comes from immunoSEQ multiplex PCR, and its TCRdb copy is limited to in-frame clones, with some not included. The profile shows fewer than 700,000 clones, 85% to 95% of them singletons. The CDR3 is 12 residues long. The trim removed 6 bases at V and 11 bases at J, leaving 5 bases unmatched. The germline V gene has CDR1 MDHEN and CDR2 SYDVKM. This clone was seen only once.

Specimen: naive CD8+ T cells sorted from blood. The rearrangement uses TRBV28 and TRBJ1-4; 8 bases line up with TRBD1. This TCR was sampled from a woman aged 30 to 39 in good health. The CDR3 loop is CASSPDREKLFF. CDR3 nucleotides: TGTGCCAGCAGCCCGGACAGGGAGAAACTGTTTTTT.